These T cell receptor beta chains were read from a single sample in a study of control samples from healthy donors and cancer patients. Measured with immunoSEQ multiplex PCR; TCRdb has only the in-frame clones, and not every one. The top ten clones hold about 2% of a sample with around 92,000 clones, approximately 78% of them seen once. The sequenced sample was blood. These receptors all come from a man aged 60 to 75 in good health. Both conserved end residues are trimmed from each CDR3.

TRBJ2-3,TRBV20-1,SASGTDTQY
TRBJ2-7,TRBV25-1,ASGGGRTAYEQY
TRBJ2-7,TRBV27,ASSTDGRVYEQY
TRBJ2-1,TRBV7-9,ATARRQGSNEQF
TRBJ2-1,TRBV6-4,ASSDRPPGQGAAHYYNEQF
TRBJ2-1,TRBV11-1,ASSSDRGNEQF
TRBJ2-7,TRBV4-1,ASSQERGHKVVWEQY
TRBJ2-3,TRBV7-2,ASSLTGVLTDTQY
TRBJ1-3,TRBV18,ASSPLARESGNTIY
TRBJ2-1,TRBV19,ASSIETRTSGRSSYNEQF
TRBJ2-7,TRBV6-6,ASRPRVTEEQY
TRBJ2-3,TRBV24-1,ATSTGVGTDTQY
TRBJ1-2,TRBV5-1,ASSLQDNYGYT
TRBJ2-2,TRBV11-3,ASSSRSGQGAGELF
TRBJ2-3,TRBV9,ASSVGAGTDTQY
TRBJ2-1,TRBV30,AWSDWGQRVYNEQF